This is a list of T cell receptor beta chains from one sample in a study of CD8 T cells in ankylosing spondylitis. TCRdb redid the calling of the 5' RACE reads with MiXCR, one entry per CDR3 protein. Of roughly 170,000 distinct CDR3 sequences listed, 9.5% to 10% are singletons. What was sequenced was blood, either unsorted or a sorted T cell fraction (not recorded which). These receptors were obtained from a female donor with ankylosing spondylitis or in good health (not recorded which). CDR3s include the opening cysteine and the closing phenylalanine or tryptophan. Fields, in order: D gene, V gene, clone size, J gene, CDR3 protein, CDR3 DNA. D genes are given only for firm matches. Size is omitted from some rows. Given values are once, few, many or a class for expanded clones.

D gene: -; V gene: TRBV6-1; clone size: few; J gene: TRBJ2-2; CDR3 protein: CASTADVANTGELFF; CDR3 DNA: TGTGCCAGCACCGCGGACGTCGCGAACACCGGGGAGCTGTTTTTT
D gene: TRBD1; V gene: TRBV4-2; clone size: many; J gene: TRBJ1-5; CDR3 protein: CASSQDQGASNQPQHF; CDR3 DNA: TGTGCCAGCAGCCAAGATCAGGGGGCAAGCAATCAGCCCCAGCATTTT
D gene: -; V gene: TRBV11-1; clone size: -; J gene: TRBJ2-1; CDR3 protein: CASSLPPPRASSYNEQFF; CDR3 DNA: TGTGCCAGCAGCTTACCCCCTCCTAGAGCGAGCTCCTACAATGAGCAGTTCTTC
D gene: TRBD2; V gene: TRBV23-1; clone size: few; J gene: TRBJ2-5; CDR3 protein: CASSPRRPMTSGTEETQYF; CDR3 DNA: TGCGCCAGCAGTCCCCGGCGGCCGATGACTAGCGGGACGGAAGAGACCCAGTACTTC
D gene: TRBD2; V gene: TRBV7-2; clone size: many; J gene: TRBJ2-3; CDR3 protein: CASSLVASGSSTDTQYF; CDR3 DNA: TGTGCCAGCAGCTTAGTGGCTAGCGGGTCGAGCACAGATACGCAGTATTTT
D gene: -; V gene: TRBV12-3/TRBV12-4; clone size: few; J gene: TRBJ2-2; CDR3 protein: CASSPPTGELFF; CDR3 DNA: TGTGCCAGCAGTCCCCCCACCGGGGAGCTGTTTTTT
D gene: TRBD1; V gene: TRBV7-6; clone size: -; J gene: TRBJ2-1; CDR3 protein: CVSSLRAQGVGNEQFF; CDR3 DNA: TGTGTCAGCAGCTTAAGGGCACAGGGGGTAGGGAATGAGCAGTTCTTC
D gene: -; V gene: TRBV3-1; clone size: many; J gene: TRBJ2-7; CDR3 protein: CASSPKGLGSYEQYF; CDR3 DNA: TGTGCCAGCAGCCCCAAGGGGCTGGGGTCCTACGAGCAGTACTTC
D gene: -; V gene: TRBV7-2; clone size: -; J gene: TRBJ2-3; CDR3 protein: CASSSPTADTQYF; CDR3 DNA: TGTGCCAGCAGCTCGCCAACAGCTGATACGCAGTATTTT
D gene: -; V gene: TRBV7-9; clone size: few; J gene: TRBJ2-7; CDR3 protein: CASSPYAGYEQYF; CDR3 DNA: TGTGCCAGCAGCCCCTACGCAGGTTACGAGCAGTACTTC
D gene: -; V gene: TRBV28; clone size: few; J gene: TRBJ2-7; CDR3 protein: CASSFLLGASYEQYF; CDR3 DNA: TGTGCCAGCAGTTTCCTCCTTGGAGCCTCCTACGAGCAGTACTTC
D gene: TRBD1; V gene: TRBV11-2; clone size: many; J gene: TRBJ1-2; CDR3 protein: CASSLDRGWVGYTF; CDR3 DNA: TGTGCCAGCAGCCTGGACAGGGGTTGGGTCGGCTACACCTTC
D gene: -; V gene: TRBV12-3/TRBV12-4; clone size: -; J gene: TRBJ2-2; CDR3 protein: CASSWSSGELFF; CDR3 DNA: TGTGCCAGCAGTTGGAGCAGCGGGGAGCTGTTTTTT
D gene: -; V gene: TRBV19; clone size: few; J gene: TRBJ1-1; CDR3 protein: CASSIDGAGTEAFF; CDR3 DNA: TGTGCCAGTAGTATAGATGGGGCGGGCACTGAAGCTTTCTTT
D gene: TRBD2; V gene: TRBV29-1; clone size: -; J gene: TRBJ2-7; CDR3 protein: CSVASGRGSTSYEQYF; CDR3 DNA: TGCAGCGTTGCTAGCGGGAGGGGTAGTACCTCCTACGAGCAGTACTTC
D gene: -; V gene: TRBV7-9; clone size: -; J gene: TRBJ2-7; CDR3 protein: CASSSLRDSYEQYF; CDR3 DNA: TGTGCCAGCAGCTCCCTGCGGGACTCCTACGAGCAGTACTTC
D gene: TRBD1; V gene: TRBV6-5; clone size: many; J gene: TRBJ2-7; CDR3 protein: CASSYGQGGYEQYF; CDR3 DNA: TGTGCCAGCAGTTACGGACAGGGCGGTTACGAGCAGTACTTC
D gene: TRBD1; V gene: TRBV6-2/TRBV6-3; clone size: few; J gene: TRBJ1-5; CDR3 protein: CASSSVRDRVNQPQHF; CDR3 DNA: TGTGCCAGCAGTTCCGTTCGGGACAGGGTTAACCAGCCCCAGCATTTT
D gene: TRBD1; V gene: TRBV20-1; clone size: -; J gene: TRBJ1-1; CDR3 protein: CSARSRDSRMNTEAFF; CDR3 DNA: TGCAGTGCTAGATCACGGGACAGCCGAATGAACACTGAAGCTTTCTTT
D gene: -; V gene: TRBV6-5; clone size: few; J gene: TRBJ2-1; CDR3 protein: CASSYSRYNEQFF; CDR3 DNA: TGTGCCAGCAGTTACTCCAGATACAATGAGCAGTTCTTC
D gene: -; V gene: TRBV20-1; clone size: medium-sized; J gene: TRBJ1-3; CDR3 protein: CSAAPPQGNTIYF; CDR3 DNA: TGCAGTGCTGCCCCCCCTCAGGGGAACACCATATATTTT
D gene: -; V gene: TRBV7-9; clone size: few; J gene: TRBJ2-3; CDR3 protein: CASSYATDTQYF; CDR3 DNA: TGTGCCAGCAGCTACGCAACAGATACGCAGTATTTT
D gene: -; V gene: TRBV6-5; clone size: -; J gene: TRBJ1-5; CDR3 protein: CASSSGFNQPQHF; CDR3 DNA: TGTGCCAGCAGTTCAGGGTTCAATCAGCCCCAGCATTTT
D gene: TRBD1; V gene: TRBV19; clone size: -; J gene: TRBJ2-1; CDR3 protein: CASKGTGLNEQFF; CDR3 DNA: TGTGCCAGTAAGGGGACAGGGCTCAATGAGCAGTTCTTC
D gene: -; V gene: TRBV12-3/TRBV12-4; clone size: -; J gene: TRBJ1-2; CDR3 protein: CASSPGLLGGYTF; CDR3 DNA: TGTGCCAGCAGTCCCGGGCTCCTTGGCGGCTACACCTTC
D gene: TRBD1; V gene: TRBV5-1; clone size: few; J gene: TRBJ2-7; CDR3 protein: CASSFAGGDEQYF; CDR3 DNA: TGCGCCAGCAGCTTTGCAGGGGGCGACGAGCAGTACTTC
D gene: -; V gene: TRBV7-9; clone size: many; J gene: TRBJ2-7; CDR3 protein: CASSPTRSEQYF; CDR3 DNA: TGTGCCAGCAGCCCTACTAGGTCCGAGCAGTACTTC
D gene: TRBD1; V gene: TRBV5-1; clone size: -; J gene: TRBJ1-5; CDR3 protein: CASREGAGQPQHF; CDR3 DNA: TGCGCCAGCCGAGAGGGGGCAGGTCAGCCCCAGCATTTT
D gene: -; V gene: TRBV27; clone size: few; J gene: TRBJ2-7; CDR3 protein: CASRGVGDEQYF; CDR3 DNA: TGTGCCAGCCGCGGGGTTGGGGACGAGCAGTACTTC
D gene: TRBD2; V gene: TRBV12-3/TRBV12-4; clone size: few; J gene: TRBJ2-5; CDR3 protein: CASSQTSGREVEETQYF; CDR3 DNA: TGTGCCAGCAGCCAGACTAGCGGGAGGGAGGTAGAGGAGACCCAGTACTTC
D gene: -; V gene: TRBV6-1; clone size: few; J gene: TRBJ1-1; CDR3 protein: CASRAGLRAFF; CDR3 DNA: TGTGCCAGCAGAGCAGGGTTAAGAGCTTTCTTT
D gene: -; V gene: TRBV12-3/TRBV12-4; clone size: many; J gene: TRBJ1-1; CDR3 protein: CASSPQGYTEAFF; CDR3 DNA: TGTGCCAGCAGCCCACAGGGCTACACTGAAGCTTTCTTT
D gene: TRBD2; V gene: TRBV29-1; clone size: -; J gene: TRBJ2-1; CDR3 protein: CSVESWGTSGRGREQFF; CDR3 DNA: TGCAGCGTTGAGTCTTGGGGGACTAGCGGGAGAGGTCGGGAGCAGTTCTTC
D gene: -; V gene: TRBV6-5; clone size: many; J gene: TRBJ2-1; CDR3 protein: CASSYRRNYNEQFF; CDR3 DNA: TGTGCCAGCAGTTACCGACGGAATTACAATGAGCAGTTCTTC
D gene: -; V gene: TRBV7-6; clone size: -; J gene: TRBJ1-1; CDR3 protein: CASSPSDVDGNAEAFF; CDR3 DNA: TGTGCCAGCAGCCCCTCAGATGTGGACGGGAACGCTGAAGCTTTCTTT